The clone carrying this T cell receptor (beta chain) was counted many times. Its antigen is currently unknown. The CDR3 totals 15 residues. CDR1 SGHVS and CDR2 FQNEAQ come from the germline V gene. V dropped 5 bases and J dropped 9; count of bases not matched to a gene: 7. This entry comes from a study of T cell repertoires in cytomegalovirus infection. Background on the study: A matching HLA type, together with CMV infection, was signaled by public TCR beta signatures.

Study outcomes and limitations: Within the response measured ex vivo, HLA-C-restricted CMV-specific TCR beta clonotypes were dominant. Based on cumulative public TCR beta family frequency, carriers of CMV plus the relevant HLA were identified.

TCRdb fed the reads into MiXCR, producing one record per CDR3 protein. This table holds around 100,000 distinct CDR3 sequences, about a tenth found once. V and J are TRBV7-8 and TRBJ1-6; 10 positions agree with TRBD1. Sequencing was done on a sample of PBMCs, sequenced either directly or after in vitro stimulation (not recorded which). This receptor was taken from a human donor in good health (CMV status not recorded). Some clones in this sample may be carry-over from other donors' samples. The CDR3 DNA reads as TGTGCCAGCAGCCCCCTGACAGGGGGCATTTCACCCCTCCACTTT. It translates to CASSPLTGGISPLHF.